This record concerns one T cell receptor (beta chain) sequence. What it binds is not known. The data were taken from a study of blood T cells in healthy people across ages. Findings and limits, study-wide: Since the PBMCs were unsorted, naive and antigen-experienced cells could not be conclusively compared. Roughly linear age-related decline in beta diversity appeared, significant by age approximately 40. Changes seen in expanded clonotypes were possibly confounded by donor CMV status left unknown.

A second PCR, run for about 7 to 11 cycles, used a sample-barcoded 5' primer plus a J-beta primer mix. From the 5' RACE reads, TCRdb called clonotypes with MiXCR, one entry per CDR3 protein. The sample includes 1,300,000 or so distinct CDR3 sequences, 59% seen only once; the top ten take 6.5% to 8.5%. This CDR3 spans 16 amino acids. Trimming removed 2 bases from V and 5 bases from J; junction bases left unmatched: 7. CDR1 and CDR2 (germline): SGDLS, YYNGEE. The study recruited healthy Caucasian donors from Russia who were aged roughly 6 to 90. The chain has TRBV9 and TRBJ2-1; 10 positions agree with TRBD2. Input material: blood. The clonotype comes from a man aged 18 to 30 in good health. The DNA for the CDR3 is TGTGCCAGCAGCGTCCGACTAGCGGGTACGAACAATGAGCAGTTCTTC. Translating it yields CASSVRLAGTNNEQFF.